This TCR beta chain was sequenced for a study of blood T cell repertoires in COVID-19. This table comes from immunoSEQ multiplex PCR, and its TCRdb copy is limited to in-frame clones, with some not included. The sample has 250,000 or so clones, about 80% seen once; the top ten hold 8.9%. This clone was observed a few times. Germline CDR1 SGHRS, CDR2 YFSETQ. V gave up 0 bases and J gave up 3 bases, with 10 bases separating them. CDR3 size: 15 residues. Sequenced: peripheral blood. The sequence was obtained from an elderly man with acute or convalescent COVID-19. This chain joins TRBV5-1 and TRBJ1-5, with D possibly TRBD1 on 6 matching bases. Here the CDR3 DNA reads TGCGCCAGCAGCTTGGCATCAGGGGTCAATCAGCCCCAGCATTTT. This codes for CASSLASGVNQPQHF.